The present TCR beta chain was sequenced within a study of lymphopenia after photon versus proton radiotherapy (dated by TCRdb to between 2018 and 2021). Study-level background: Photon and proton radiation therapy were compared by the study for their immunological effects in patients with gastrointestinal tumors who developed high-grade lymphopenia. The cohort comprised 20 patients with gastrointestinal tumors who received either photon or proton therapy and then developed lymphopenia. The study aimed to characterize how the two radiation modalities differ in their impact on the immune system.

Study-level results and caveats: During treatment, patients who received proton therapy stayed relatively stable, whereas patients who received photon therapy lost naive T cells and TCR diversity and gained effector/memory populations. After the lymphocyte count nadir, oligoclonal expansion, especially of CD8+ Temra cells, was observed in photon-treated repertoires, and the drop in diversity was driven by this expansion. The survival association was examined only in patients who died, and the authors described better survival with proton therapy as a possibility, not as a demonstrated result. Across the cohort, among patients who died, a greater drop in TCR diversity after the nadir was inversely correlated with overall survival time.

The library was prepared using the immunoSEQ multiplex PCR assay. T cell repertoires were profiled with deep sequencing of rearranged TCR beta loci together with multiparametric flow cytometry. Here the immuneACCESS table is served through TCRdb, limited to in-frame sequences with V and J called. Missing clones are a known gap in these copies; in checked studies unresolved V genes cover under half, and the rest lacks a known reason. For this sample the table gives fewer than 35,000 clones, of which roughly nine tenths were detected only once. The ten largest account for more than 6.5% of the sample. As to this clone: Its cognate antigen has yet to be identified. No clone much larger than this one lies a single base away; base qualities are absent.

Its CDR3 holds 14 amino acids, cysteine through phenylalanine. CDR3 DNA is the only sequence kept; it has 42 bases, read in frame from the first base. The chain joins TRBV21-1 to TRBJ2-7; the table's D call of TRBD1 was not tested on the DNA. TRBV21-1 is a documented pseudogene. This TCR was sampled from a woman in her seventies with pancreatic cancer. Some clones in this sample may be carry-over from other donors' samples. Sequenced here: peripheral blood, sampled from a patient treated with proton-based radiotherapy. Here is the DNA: TGTGCCAGCAGCAAAGTAAACAGGGCCCACGAGCAGTACTTC. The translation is CASSKVNRAHEQYF.